One T cell receptor beta chain is described in this entry. Its antigen remains unidentified. No much larger clonotype is one base removed from it; base qualities were not supplied. The data derive from a study of shared clonotypes between healthy human individuals (dated by TCRdb to the early 2020s). With respect to the entire study: Three men and two women, aged 18 to 49 years, made up the cohort. For each donor, CD4 naive and CD4 memory were each given three plates, CD8 naive was given two plates, and CD8 memory was given one plate. To estimate repertoire size and how much clonotype sharing occurs between individuals, the study deeply sequenced the blood TCR repertoires of five healthy adults. To increase sequencing depth and limit assay-specific biases, different laboratories used diverse techniques to prepare libraries and sequence TCR repertoires. Each donor's leukapheresis produced roughly between about 0.9 and 9.5 billion PBMCs.

Points the paper makes about the study in general: Even with the large sequencing depth, rarefaction of the sorted-subset datasets indicated that sequencing was incomplete. Naive subsets generally had larger estimated clonotype richness than memory subsets. The genetic and exposure-history diversity represented was limited by the small number of donors. Sampling was limited to blood, and TCR repertoires in tissue likely differ from TCR repertoires in blood. Higher generation probabilities were observed for clonotypes shared by all four sorted-subset donors than for non-shared clonotypes. Pairwise subsampling led to the expectation that sequencing depth would affect the degree of clonotype sharing among donors. About 5% of naive CD4, around 4% of naive CD8, approximately 2.2% of memory CD4, and roughly 0.4% of memory CD8 clonotypes were shared across a handful of donors.

Healthy HIV-negative adults with no recently reported acute infections or vaccinations were included as donors. All donors were Caucasian adults living in Nashville, Tennessee, USA. CD4+ T cells were enriched by magnetic negative selection, after which naive cells were positively selected on CD45RA and the negative fraction was taken as the memory subset. Blood was obtained by leukapheresis, after which PBMCs were separated by Ficoll-Histopaque density gradient centrifugation and cryopreserved in liquid nitrogen vapor phase. Analytical flow cytometry was used to check the purity and quantity of each magnetically sorted T cell population. Genomic DNA was isolated from every sorted fraction and measured by UV absorbance on a Nanodrop 2000c. Using the deep immunoSEQ assay, TCR CDR3 regions were amplified from genomic DNA by multiplex PCR. For each cell subset, the extracted genomic DNA was distributed evenly across all wells of several immunoSEQ 96-well plates, and each plate served as one replicate. For sorted subsets, each replicate PCR was loaded with 200 ng genomic DNA, equivalent to approximately 33,000 T cell genomes. Purified libraries were measured with a Qubit 3.0 fluorometer, size-checked on a Bioanalyzer 2100, and measured again with the KAPA Library Quantification kit. Every immunoSEQ 96-well plate was sequenced on a dedicated single-read 150-cycle Illumina NextSeq 550 flow cell. For the original study's pipeline: The immunoSEQ output contained only junctional sequences without quality scores, so filtering could not match that applied to full-length reads. To assign V/J genes and CDR3, sequences were annotated using PyIR, a Python wrapper for IgBLAST v1.9, with IMGT germline references. Reads were filtered out if the reads had weak V/J assignments (E-value above 1e-6), no CDR3, stop codons, out-of-frame junctions, or ambiguous translated residues. V3J clonotypes were defined by identical inferred V gene, J gene, and CDR3 amino acid sequence. Percentage overlap between repertoires was computed as shared unique clonotypes divided by the size of the smaller repertoire. Richness of each repertoire was evaluated using RTK rarefaction, the Chao1 estimator, and Recon v2.1 estimates of unobserved clonotypes. Generation probabilities for all TCRbeta clonotypes obtained by the gDNA method from several donors were computed using OLGA. TCRdb stores this immuneACCESS table with in-frame sequences only. Part of the clones is absent; in the studies checked, under half of the shortfall reflects unresolved V genes, and no reason is known for the rest. V and J calls and clone size follow that table, whereas D and trimming were derived from the DNA. The sample records around 180,000 clones, approximately 95% of which are singletons. The ten largest make up around 0.067% of the sample.

This sequence originates from a woman aged 25 to 39 in good health. Sample: naive CD4+ T cells sorted from blood. The cell subset or site label for this specimen denotes: CD45RA+ positively selected.

The DNA reads as follows: TGCGCCAGCAGCTTAAACACCCCTTTCCAGACCCAGTACTTC. This sequence encodes CASSLNTPFQTQYF. The sequence joins TRBV5-1 to TRBJ2-5, with no confident D gene call. A distance of 14 bases separates the germline ends of V and J, which lose 2 bases and 6 bases respectively. The germline V gene supplies CDR1 SGHRS and CDR2 YFSETQ. From cysteine to phenylalanine, the CDR3 is 14 amino acids long. Of all the DNA, just the CDR3 is kept, 42 bases in frame from base 1.